This TCR beta chain was recorded in a study of molecular identifiers for immune sequencing clone quantification (dated by TCRdb to the late 2010s). In the study overall: For a replicate experiment, RNA from around 20,000 or 99,000 naive CD8 T cells was divided into five aliquots, of which four were sequenced. CD8 T cells were used in a methods study to benchmark molecular-identifier clustering-based TCR repertoire sequencing (MIDCIRS) and TCR RNA copy counting.

The CDR3 starts with the cysteine, ends with the phenylalanine, and has 13 residues. Of all the DNA, just the CDR3 is kept, 39 bases in frame from base 1. Between the V and J ends, shortened by 3 bases and 5 bases respectively, the junction contains 9 bases. CDR1 and CDR2 were assigned from the germline V gene (reference sequence) as LNHDA and SQIVND. Libraries of naive CD8 T cells were built from anywhere between about 20,000 and 1,000,000 sorted cells, with 10%, 30% or 50% of the purified RNA used. On a BD FACSAria II, naive CD8 T cells were FACS-sorted as CD8+CD4-CCR7+CD45RA+ and collected into RLT Plus buffer. Under 11 TCR copies' worth of Jurkat RNA were spiked into roughly 19,000-1,000,000 naive CD8 T cell samples to test detection sensitivity. CD8 T cells were enriched using RosetteSep CD8+ T Cell Enrichment Cocktail and Ficoll-Paque, and the enriched cells then underwent ACK red cell lysis.

Libraries came from PCR. Sequencing was carried out with an Illumina HiSeq 4000. Bulk TCR libraries were made following a previously described method, with the TCR primers given in Table S5. The Qiagen AllPrep DNA/RNA kit was used to purify total RNA. Before analysis, reads from multiple sequencing runs of the same library were pooled. In the source study's methods: Only reads with exact TCR constant sequence were kept, trimmed to 150 nt, and grouped by their 12-nt molecular barcodes. Within each barcode group, reads were sub-clustered at a 15% Levenshtein threshold, and quality-weighted consensus sequences were built per RNA molecule. Non-functional sequences were discarded, and so were lower-count sequences lying one edit away from another sequence. Based on fitting two negative binomial distributions, any barcode sub-cluster with under 20% of the maximum read count was discarded. TCRdb reprocessed the public reads (quality trimming at Q25 with fastp, clone calling with MiXCR) and kept in-frame beta chains. Each entry is one CDR3 protein sequence, shown with its most common DNA and genes. TCRdb's processing, not the authors', yielded these V and J calls. Recorded for this sample are about 67,000 distinct CDR3 sequences; less than 20% of them occurred a single time. Roughly 1.5% of the sample belongs to the ten largest clones.

General conclusions and limits of the study: In CMV-specific effector cells, clones with more than 20 RNA copies accounted for over 99% of molecules, whereas in naive cells such clones accounted for under 1%. When barcode sub-clustering was not used, chimeric consensus sequences inflated TCR diversity, with chimeras reaching as high as 47%. The naive libraries included spiked-in Jurkat TCR RNA (10 copies' worth), and this RNA is not part of the donor repertoire. Spiked-in Jurkat TCR RNA equal to a single cell's worth was reported to be detectable even within 1,100,000 naive CD8 T cells. Highly expanded clone sizes could be underestimated if identical TCR molecules share a barcode. Modeling estimated around 3 recovered TCR RNA copies per cell, compared with about 10 by digital PCR, which implies 30% to 35% capture efficiency.

This clonotype was picked up many times. This clone's antigen is unknown. Base-call qualities are not available, and no considerably larger clone is one nucleotide away. The chain is made from TRBV19 and TRBJ2-3; matching of 6 bases hints at TRBD2 as the D gene. The sequenced sample consisted of naive CD8+ T cells from blood, with Jurkat cell RNA spiked in. Taken with the paper, the label for cell subset or site translates to: FACS-sorted CD8+CD4-CCR7+CD45RA+ naive T cells. The sequence was collected from a human donor in good health. Some libraries in this study had Jurkat cell RNA spiked in. The CDR3: CASSIWGEDTQYF. The DNA reads as follows: TGTGCCAGTAGTATTTGGGGGGAAGATACGCAGTATTTT.